Below, 26 T cell receptor beta chains from the same sample are listed, as sequenced in a study of blood T cell repertoires in COVID-19. Generated by immunoSEQ multiplex PCR, the TCRdb table keeps only in-frame clones and is missing some. The sample records fewer than 150,000 clones, more than 80% being singletons. Material: PBMCs or T cells enriched from blood (not recorded which). These receptors came from a woman aged 18-29 years who had been exposed to COVID-19.

The chain recombines TRBV7-9 with TRBJ2-5; D is uncertain. There are 19 residues in the CDR3. The germline V gene encodes CDR1 SEHNR and CDR2 FQNEAQ (reference sequence). The ends were cut back, 3 bases at V and 1 base at J, with 24 bases in the middle. The CDR3 loop is CASSFSYGWKATAQETQYF. In DNA form, the CDR3 reads TGTGCCAGCAGCTTTTCGTACGGTTGGAAAGCGACTGCCCAAGAGACCCAGTACTTC.

The rearrangement joins TRBV5-5 to TRBJ2-5; 7 bases align to TRBD2. This CDR3 spans 14 amino acids. Germline V lookup: CDR1 SGHKS, CDR2 YYEKEE (reference sequence). Trimming took 0 bases from V and 5 from J; bases not matched to a gene: 4. The CDR3 loop is CASSLVEGGETQYF. As DNA, the CDR3 is TGTGCCAGCAGCTTGGTGGAGGGAGGGGAGACCCAGTACTTC.

The chain recombines TRBV5-1 with TRBJ1-1; 10 bases map to TRBD1. The CDR3 runs to 14 residues. Per the germline V gene, CDR1 is SGHRS and CDR2 is YFSETQ. Unmatched junction bases numbered 5, after V lost 4 bases and J lost 5 bases. The CDR3 nucleotides read TGCGCCAGCAGCGGGGGACAGGGGAATACTGAAGCTTTCTTT. It is translated as CASSGGQGNTEAFF.

The chain uses TRBV9 and TRBJ2-3; tentatively, D is TRBD2 (5 bases). Germline V gene lookup returns CDR1 SGDLS and CDR2 YYNGEE. The CDR3 covers 16 residues. Trimming removed 0 bases from V and 1 base from J, with 12 bases in between. The CDR3 protein is CASSVDRGGGTDTQYF. The CDR3 coding sequence is TGTGCCAGCAGCGTAGATCGGGGTGGGGGCACAGATACGCAGTATTTT.

The chain joins TRBV29-1 to TRBJ2-3; 10 bases map to TRBD2. This CDR3 has 15 residues. V gave up 3 bases and J gave up 5 bases; unmatched junction bases: 8. Germline lookup yields CDR1 SQVTM and CDR2 ANQGSEA. The CDR3 sequence: CSVELPSGRGDTQYF. The CDR3 DNA reads TGCAGCGTTGAGTTGCCTAGCGGGAGAGGAGATACGCAGTATTTT.

This clone was seen a few times. This chain uses TRBV24-1 with TRBJ2-1, with TRBD2 as a possible D gene (6 bases). The CDR3 runs 14 residues. From germline, CDR1 is KGHDR and CDR2 SFDVKD. Trimming took off 6 bases at V and 5 bases at J, with 13 bases between the two ends. CDR3 sequence reads: CATSSGTPNNEQFF. As DNA, the CDR3 is TGTGCCACCAGTTCCGGGACTCCCAACAATGAGCAGTTCTTC.

The gene calls are TRBV11-2 and TRBJ2-2, with TRBD1 as a possible D gene (6 bases). The CDR3 covers 15 residues. In germline, CDR1 is SGHAT, CDR2 FQNNGV. Trimming pared 2 bases from V and 7 bases from J, leaving 14 bases between. The CDR3 loop reads CASSLSGQHDGELFF. As DNA, the CDR3 is TGTGCCAGCAGCTTATCTGGACAGCATGACGGGGAGCTGTTTTTT.

The chain carries TRBV6-5 and TRBJ2-5; 7 bases match TRBD2. CDR3 length equals 16 residues. V lost 2 bases, J lost 2 bases, and 8 bases stayed unmatched. In germline, CDR1 is MNHEY, CDR2 SVGAGI. The CDR3 DNA reads TGTGCCAGCAGTTACGGCGGGACTAACCTTCAAGAGACCCAGTACTTC. Protein sequence: CASSYGGTNLQETQYF.

This clone was found a few times. The J gene is TRBJ1-5, the V gene TRBV5-8, with TRBD1 matching over 7 bases. V shed 5 bases and J 2 bases; nucleotides not matched to a gene: 1. In germline, CDR1 is SGHTS, CDR2 YDEGEE. The CDR3 contains 13 residues. CDR3 residues: CASRGQGNQPQHF. In DNA, the CDR3 is TGTGCCAGCAGAGGACAGGGCAATCAGCCCCAGCATTTT.

J is TRBJ2-1 and V is TRBV19; D may be TRBD1 (6 bases). The germline V gene encodes CDR1 LNHDA and CDR2 SQIVND (reference sequence). V lost 4 bases, J lost 4 bases, and 14 bases lay in between. The CDR3 spans 15 residues. The CDR3 loop is CASSTGVWVYNEQFF. In nucleotides, the CDR3 is TGTGCCAGTAGTACAGGGGTTTGGGTTTACAATGAGCAGTTCTTC.

The J gene is TRBJ2-3, the V gene TRBV20-1; 7 bases match TRBD1. The CDR3 covers 14 residues. V trimming: 3 bases; J trimming: 8 bases; junction bases outside the gene matches: 11. Germline CDR1 is DFQATT and CDR2 is SNEGSKA (reference sequence). The CDR3 here is CSASLQGSFVTQYF. The CDR3 coding sequence is TGCAGTGCTAGTCTACAGGGGTCCTTTGTTACGCAGTATTTT.

This rearrangement joins TRBV12-3 or TRBV12-4 to TRBJ1-1; 8 nucleotides line up with TRBD1. The CDR3 sequence is 13 residues long. Trimming removed 6 bases from V and 3 bases from J; junction bases left unmatched: 3. The CDR3 DNA reads as TGTGCCAGCAGCAAGACAGGGGACACTGAAGCTTTCTTT. Protein sequence: CASSKTGDTEAFF.

CDR3 sequence reads: CASSYSVSSYNEQFF. CDR3 bases: TGTGCCAGCAGCTATAGCGTGAGCTCCTACAATGAGCAGTTCTTC. The chain is built from TRBV11-3 and TRBJ2-1; possible D gene TRBD2, 5 bases. The CDR3 covers 15 residues. CDR1 and CDR2 from the germline V gene are SGHNT and YENEEA. The V end lost 4 bases, the J end lost 0 bases, and 10 bases lay between the germline ends.

V and J are TRBV30 and TRBJ1-6; the D is unclear. The CDR3 runs 13 residues. The V end was cut by 4 bases, the J end by 7 bases, with 11 bases between. Germline V gene sequence: CDR1 GTSNPN, CDR2 SVGIG (reference sequence). This chain's CDR3 is CAWTRGGNSPLHF. The CDR3 DNA reads TGTGCCTGGACTCGGGGTGGGAATTCACCCCTCCACTTT.

A single count supports this clone. The chain couples TRBV4-1 to TRBJ2-7, with TRBD2 identical over 7 bases. Per germline, CDR1 MGHRA and CDR2 YSYEKL. CDR3 length equals 16 residues. The ends lost 2 bases at V and 0 bases at J; junction bases unmatched: 7. The CDR3 here is CASSQSSGGTSYEQYF. CDR3 DNA sequence: TGCGCCAGCAGCCAATCGTCGGGAGGAACCTCCTACGAGCAGTACTTC.

This chain links TRBV9 with TRBJ2-7; 9 positions agree with TRBD2. CDR3 length: 17 amino acids. V shed 2 bases, J shed 5 bases, and the junction held 14 bases outside the gene matches. From germline, CDR1 is SGDLS and CDR2 YYNGEE. The CDR3: CASSVLSGRDLGDEQYF. As DNA, the CDR3 is TGTGCCAGCAGCGTCCTTAGCGGGAGAGACTTGGGCGACGAGCAGTACTTC.

The chain joins TRBV30 to TRBJ2-7; 10 bases line up with TRBD2. Trimming removed 2 bases from V and 8 bases from J; junction bases left unmatched: 6. The germline gives CDR1 GTSNPN, CDR2 SVGIG (reference sequence). The CDR3 runs to 13 residues. CDR3 nucleotide sequence: TGTGCCTGGAGTCCTAGCGGGAGCCCCCAGCAGTACTTC. It yields the protein CAWSPSGSPQQYF.

The V call is TRBV5-1, the J call TRBJ2-1, with 8 bases fitting TRBD2. This CDR3 is built from 15 residues. Trimming cost V 4 bases and J 4 bases; bases outside gene matches: 7. The germline CDR1 and CDR2 sequences are SGHRS and YFSETQ. The CDR3 nucleotides read TGCGCCAGCAGCCCATCGGGAGGGGCTTACAATGAGCAGTTCTTC. Translating it yields CASSPSGGAYNEQFF.

This sequence joins TRBV6-2 or TRBV6-3 and TRBJ1-4; no clear D gene. Germline V lookup: CDR1 MNHEY, CDR2 SVGEGT. The CDR3 spans 15 residues. The V gene lost 0 bases and the J gene lost 7 bases, with 12 bases spanning the gap. CDR3 in amino acids: CASSYSESASEKLFF. The CDR3 coding sequence is TGTGCCAGCAGTTACTCGGAGTCAGCGAGTGAAAAACTGTTTTTT.

The chain links TRBV29-1 to TRBJ2-2; D call uncertain. Per germline, CDR1 SQVTM and CDR2 ANQGSEA. The ends were cut back, 4 bases at V and 6 bases at J, with 9 bases in the middle. This CDR3 is 12 amino acids long. Written as DNA, the CDR3 is TGCAGCGTTGGGTTCGGAGCCGGGGAGCTGTTTTTT. This encodes CSVGFGAGELFF.

This chain uses TRBV19 with TRBJ2-1, with 9 nucleotides matching TRBD2. Per germline, CDR1 LNHDA and CDR2 SQIVND (reference sequence). The ends lost 5 bases at V and 7 bases at J; junction bases unmatched: 15. The CDR3 is made up of 17 amino acids. CDR3 DNA sequence: TGTGCCAGTAGTCACCTTTGGGGGCGGGAGGGCCGGAATGAGCAGTTCTTC. Translation: CASSHLWGREGRNEQFF. Based on the CDR3 plus reference TRBV19 and TRBJ2-1, the full variable domain is DGGITQSPKYLFRKEGQNVTLSCEQNLNHDAMYWYRQDPGQGLRLIYYSQIVNDFQKGDIAEGYSVSREKKESFPLTVTSAQKNPTAFYLCASSHLWGREGRNEQFFGPGTRLTVL.

This clone was found a few times. This sequence joins TRBV6-4 and TRBJ1-6; D is possibly TRBD1 (6 bases). Germline V gene sequence: CDR1 MRHNA, CDR2 SNTAGT. The length of the CDR3 is 15 residues. V was trimmed by 0 bases and J by 8 bases, leaving 11 bases between them. For the CDR3, the DNA is TGTGCCAGCAGTGACTCTCCGGACAGCTATTCACCCCTCCACTTT. This sequence encodes CASSDSPDSYSPLHF.

J is TRBJ1-2 and V is TRBV29-1; possible D gene TRBD1, 5 bases. The CDR3 contains 11 residues. Trimming took 6 bases from V and 4 from J, leaving 9 bases between them. The germline V gene encodes CDR1 SQVTM and CDR2 ANQGSEA. The CDR3 loop is CSVGEVYGYTF. CDR3 bases: TGCAGCGTAGGGGAGGTCTATGGCTACACCTTC.

The chain employs TRBV6-5 and TRBJ2-1; 13 bases fit TRBD2. From germline, CDR1 is MNHEY and CDR2 SVGAGI. The CDR3 is 15 amino acids. Trimming at V came to 6 bases and at J to 6 bases, leaving 5 bases not matched to a gene. The CDR3, as DNA: TGTGCCAGCAGCAATGGACTAGCGGGAGTCAATGAGCAGTTCTTC. Amino acids: CASSNGLAGVNEQFF.

The J gene is TRBJ2-3, the V gene TRBV7-9, with D possibly being TRBD2 (5 bases). The germline V gene has CDR1 SEHNR and CDR2 FQNEAQ (reference sequence). Deletions cut 5 bases from V and 6 bases from J, with 12 bases between. CDR3 length equals 13 residues. CDR3 in amino acids: CASSPGVSDTQYF. DNA of the CDR3: TGTGCCAGCAGCCCCGGGGTTTCGGATACGCAGTATTTT.

V gene TRBV29-1 combines with J gene TRBJ1-1; D is possibly TRBD1 (6 bases). CDR3 length equals 13 residues. Germline CDR1 and CDR2: SQVTM and ANQGSEA. V lost 8 bases and J 0 bases, leaving 13 bases between the germline ends. The CDR3 coding sequence is TGCAGCTTCACCGGACAGCTGAACACTGAAGCTTTCTTT. Amino acids: CSFTGQLNTEAFF. Full variable domain (rest looked up from reference TRBV29-1 and TRBJ1-1): SAVISQKPSRDICQRGTSLTIQCQVDSQVTMMFWYRQQPGQSLTLIATANQGSEATYESGFVIDKFPISRPNLTFSTLTVSNMSPEDSSIYLCSFTGQLNTEAFFGQGTRLTVV.